The 25 T cell receptor beta chains in this list originate from one sample, sequenced in a study of T cell repertoires in cytomegalovirus infection. MiXCR was run by TCRdb on the reads, yielding one entry per CDR3 protein. The sample includes roughly 500,000 distinct CDR3 sequences, roughly 12% of them seen just once. Sequencing input: PBMCs. Receptor source: a human donor in good health (CMV status not recorded). Some clones in this sample may be carry-over from other donors' samples.

The chain combines TRBV2 with TRBJ2-3, with no clear D. Trimming shortened V by 7 bases and J by 1 base, and 15 bases separated the two germline ends. Germline CDR1 SNHLY, CDR2 FYNNEI. This CDR3 is 15 amino acids long. The chain's CDR3 is CASTLLVLGTDTQYF. In DNA, the CDR3 is TGTGCCAGCACCCTCCTAGTGCTTGGCACAGATACGCAGTATTTT.

This clonotype was seen many times. The rearrangement uses TRBV7-8 and TRBJ2-7; D remains unclear. The CDR3 is 12 amino acids. CDR1 is SGHVS, CDR2 FQNEAQ, per germline. Deletions cut 4 bases from V and 0 bases from J, with 4 bases between. CDR3 residues: CASSSFSYEQYF. The CDR3 coding sequence is TGTGCCAGCAGCTCCTTCTCCTACGAGCAGTACTTC.

This clonotype came up many times. V and J are TRBV18 and TRBJ1-1, with a weak D call TRBD1 (5 bases). This CDR3 is 17 amino acids long. Per germline, CDR1 KGHSH and CDR2 LQKENI. Trimming stripped 0 bases from V and 0 bases from J, with 14 bases between. DNA for the CDR3: TGTGCCAGCTCACCACCGGGGTCGACAGAAATGAACACTGAAGCTTTCTTT. It codes for CASSPPGSTEMNTEAFF.

This clonotype was picked up a small number of times. V is TRBV28 and J is TRBJ1-5; unclear D gene. The V gene's germline CDR1 is MDHEN and CDR2 SYDVKM. V was pared by 3 bases and J by 2 bases, with 14 bases between. The CDR3 runs 16 residues. This CDR3 is CASSFFLASGNQPQHF. In nucleotides, the CDR3 is TGTGCCAGCAGTTTTTTCTTGGCTTCGGGCAATCAGCCCCAGCATTTT.

This clonotype has ten or more counts. The genes are TRBV27 and TRBJ2-7; perhaps TRBD2 as D (6 bases). Germline V gene data show CDR1 as MNHEY and CDR2 as SMNVEV (reference sequence). The CDR3 loop spans 13 amino acids. V was clipped by 6 bases and J by 2 bases, with 11 bases between them. In DNA, the CDR3 is TGTGCCAGCAGCTTAGCGGAGGCCTACGAGCAGTACTTC. This sequence encodes CASSLAEAYEQYF.

This rearrangement joins TRBV6-1 to TRBJ1-2, with a weak D call TRBD1 (5 bases). Trimming took 5 bases from V and 7 from J, leaving 14 bases between them. Germline V CDR1 and CDR2: MNHNS, SASEGT. The CDR3 spans 13 residues. The CDR3 nucleotides read TGTGCCAGCAGTAGGGGACTGGATTCTGGCTACACCTTC. It codes for CASSRGLDSGYTF.

Many counts were recorded for this clonotype. The chain recombines TRBV7-9 with TRBJ1-4, with D hard to call. Germline V gene data show CDR1 as SEHNR and CDR2 as FQNEAQ (reference sequence). The V and J ends lost 5 bases and 4 bases respectively, with 2 bases between them. This CDR3 region has 11 residues. The CDR3 nucleotides are TGTGCCAGCAGCCGTAATGAAAAACTGTTTTTT. Translating gives CASSRNEKLFF. The entire variable domain, with the rest obtained from reference TRBV7-9 and TRBJ1-4, is as follows: DTGVSQNPRHKITKRGQNVTFRCDPISEHNRLYWYRQTLGQGPEFLTYFQNEAQLEKSRLLSDRFSAERPKGSFSTLEIQRTEQGDSAMYLCASSRNEKLFFGSGTQLSVL.

This clonotype was recorded a few times. The CDR3 DNA reads as TGCAGTGCTTTTTATGGAAATGAGCAGTTCTTC. Protein: CSAFYGNEQFF. The rearrangement links TRBV20-1 to TRBJ2-1; no definite D call. The germline V gene has CDR1 DFQATT and CDR2 SNEGSKA (reference sequence). Trimming left V 5 bases short and J 7 bases short, with 9 bases between. This CDR3 is built from 11 residues.

The sample holds many counts of this clonotype. This chain connects TRBV7-9 to TRBJ1-1; D is unclear. This CDR3 has 15 amino acids. Trimming removed 5 bases from V and 2 bases from J, with 15 bases in between. CDR1 and CDR2 (germline): SEHNR, FQNEAQ (reference sequence). The CDR3 sequence is CASSQSSGPNTEAFF. CDR3 nucleotides: TGTGCCAGCAGCCAATCCTCCGGACCTAACACTGAAGCTTTCTTT.

This clonotype has a handful of counts. The CDR3 region has the DNA TGCGCCAGCAGCTTGGCCATTTCCACCGGGGAGCTGTTTTTT. The encoded protein is CASSLAISTGELFF. The chain is built from TRBV5-1 and TRBJ2-2; D gene ambiguous. The CDR3 sequence is 14 residues long. The ends were cut back, 0 bases at V and 4 bases at J, with 7 bases in the middle. CDR1 is SGHRS and CDR2 is YFSETQ in the germline V gene.

This clonotype was seen many times. This rearrangement joins TRBV5-1 to TRBJ2-2, with TRBD1 matching over 8 bases. V gave up 5 bases and J gave up 4 bases; unmatched junction bases: 7. This CDR3 region has 15 residues. Germline V gene lookup returns CDR1 SGHRS and CDR2 YFSETQ. This CDR3 reads CASSTYQGATGELFF. CDR3 DNA: TGCGCCAGCAGTACGTACCAGGGGGCCACCGGGGAGCTGTTTTTT. Variable domain in full (rest from reference TRBV5-1 and TRBJ2-2): KAGVTQTPRYLIKTRGQQVTLSCSPISGHRSVSWYQQTPGQGLQFLFEYFSETQRNKGNFPGRFSGRQFSNSRSEMNVSTLELGDSALYLCASSTYQGATGELFFGEGSRLTVL.

The table lists this clonotype with a few counts. The rearrangement joins TRBV12-3 or TRBV12-4 to TRBJ2-5, with D possibly being TRBD2 (6 bases). The CDR3 runs to 13 residues. The germline V and J ends were trimmed by 4 bases and 5 bases, with 11 bases remaining between them. The CDR3 coding sequence is TGTGCCAGCAGTTCCGGGACTTTGGAGACCCAGTACTTC. Its translation is CASSSGTLETQYF.

This clonotype was seen ten or more times. The chain uses TRBV6-1 and TRBJ2-1; D possibly matches TRBD1 or TRBD2 (7 bases each). The CDR3 sequence is 14 residues long. V gave up 7 bases and J gave up 5 bases, with 15 bases separating them. Germline V gene data show CDR1 as MNHNS and CDR2 as SASEGT. This CDR3 reads CASKPQGGHNEQFF. CDR3 DNA: TGTGCCAGCAAACCTCAGGGGGGGCACAATGAGCAGTTCTTC.

This clonotype has a handful of counts. The chain employs TRBV10-3 and TRBJ1-5, with D possibly TRBD1 on 5 matching bases. Deletions cut 6 bases from V and 4 bases from J, with 10 bases between. Germline CDR1 reads ENHRY; CDR2 reads SYGVKD. This CDR3 has 13 residues. In DNA, the CDR3 is TGTGCCATCAGCAGGGCCCTAAATCAGCCCCAGCATTTT. This translates into CAISRALNQPQHF.

This clonotype has a count of ten or more. The rearrangement uses TRBV19 and TRBJ1-1; D may be TRBD1 (6 bases). Trimming took off 5 bases at V and 1 base at J, with 11 bases between the two ends. This CDR3 contains 14 residues. The germline gives CDR1 LNHDA, CDR2 SQIVND (reference sequence). CDR3 region: CASSPGQKNTEAFF. As DNA, the CDR3 is TGTGCCAGTAGTCCCGGACAGAAGAACACTGAAGCTTTCTTT.

In this sample, this clonotype turned up many times. The V gene is TRBV7-2, the J gene TRBJ2-3; no definite D call. The CDR3 is 13 residues long. V was pared by 4 bases and J by 6 bases, with 11 bases between. Per germline, CDR1 SGHTA and CDR2 FQGNSA. The CDR3 reads CASSSSSGDTQYF. As DNA, the CDR3 is TGTGCCAGCAGCTCATCTAGTGGGGATACGCAGTATTTT.

The chain couples TRBV5-4 to TRBJ2-7; D remains ambiguous. The ends were cut back, 4 bases at V and 5 bases at J, with 13 bases in the middle. The CDR3 is 13 residues long. The V gene's germline CDR1 is SGHNT and CDR2 YYREEE (reference sequence). Written as DNA, the CDR3 is TGTGCCAGCAGCCCCGGGTTTGGGGACGAGCAGTACTTC. Protein product: CASSPGFGDEQYF.

V usage is TRBV3-1 and J usage is TRBJ2-1, with D hard to call. Germline loops: CDR1 LGHDT, CDR2 YNNKEL (reference sequence). V was pared by 5 bases and J by 7 bases, with 18 bases between. The CDR3 has 15 amino acids. The CDR3 nucleotides read TGTGCCAGCAGCAACCGGGTATTAAGTAGGAATGAGCAGTTCTTC. This sequence encodes CASSNRVLSRNEQFF.

At least ten counts were recorded for this clonotype. This chain connects TRBV7-3 to TRBJ2-2; D gene ambiguous. V was clipped by 6 bases and J by 0 bases, with 11 bases between them. In germline, CDR1 is SGHTA, CDR2 FQGTGA. The CDR3 extends over 15 amino acids. This CDR3 is CASRPAGSNTGELFF. The CDR3 DNA reads as TGTGCCAGCAGGCCCGCCGGGTCGAACACCGGGGAGCTGTTTTTT. Looking up the rest from reference TRBV7-3 and TRBJ2-2 gives the full variable domain: GAGVSQTPSNKVTEKGKYVELRCDPISGHTALYWYRQSLGQGPEFLIYFQGTGAADDSGLPNDRFFAVRPEGSVSTLKIQRTERGDSAVYLCASRPAGSNTGELFFGEGSRLTVL.

This clonotype was recorded many times. The chain recombines TRBV7-2 with TRBJ2-1, with TRBD2 matching over 7 bases. Trimming took 4 bases from V and 6 from J; bases not matched to a gene: 6. This CDR3 has 14 residues. In germline, CDR1 is SGHTA, CDR2 FQGNSA. The CDR3 sequence is CASSSELAPNEQFF. The CDR3 DNA is TGTGCCAGCAGCTCAGAACTAGCGCCCAATGAGCAGTTCTTC.

This clonotype turned up a few times. This chain uses TRBV20-1 with TRBJ2-3; 12 bases are a match to TRBD2. Germline V gene sequence: CDR1 DFQATT, CDR2 SNEGSKA (reference sequence). Trimming cost V 6 bases and J 0 bases; bases outside gene matches: 1. The CDR3 runs to 14 residues. The CDR3 DNA sequence: TGCAGTGCAGGACTAGCGGGGAGCACAGATACGCAGTATTTT. Protein product: CSAGLAGSTDTQYF.

This clonotype came up many times. The chain links TRBV10-3 to TRBJ2-3, with TRBD2 as a possible D gene (5 bases). CDR3 size: 15 residues. Germline V gene data show CDR1 as ENHRY and CDR2 as SYGVKD. The V end was cut by 10 bases, the J end by 0 bases, with 17 bases between. The CDR3 sequence: CASLSGERSTDTQYF. CDR3 in DNA: TGTGCCAGCCTATCTGGGGAGCGGAGCACAGATACGCAGTATTTT.

This clonotype showed up many times. The chain has TRBV27 and TRBJ1-6; D gene uncertain. Germline-derived CDR1 and CDR2 are MNHEY and SMNVEV (reference sequence). This CDR3 is built from 13 residues. Trimming removed 5 bases at V and 4 bases at J, with 6 bases between. The chain's CDR3 is CASSRGYNSPLHF. CDR3 sequence (DNA): TGTGCCAGCAGTAGAGGGTATAATTCACCCCTCCACTTT.

This clonotype was observed many times. This chain links TRBV7-9 with TRBJ2-2; 13 bases agree with TRBD2. The CDR3 is 16 amino acids. CDR1 and CDR2 (germline): SEHNR, FQNEAQ (reference sequence). Unmatched junction bases numbered 6, after V lost 5 bases and J lost 6 bases. The CDR3, as DNA: TGTGCCAGCAGCCCCCGTGGACTAGCGGGAGCCGGGGAGCTGTTTTTT. Its translation is CASSPRGLAGAGELFF.

This clonotype was observed at least ten times. The J gene is TRBJ2-2, the V gene TRBV5-4; D may be TRBD1 (5 bases). V lost 4 bases, J lost 7 bases, and 11 bases lay in between. The germline V gene has CDR1 SGHNT and CDR2 YYREEE (reference sequence). This CDR3 is 13 amino acids long. The CDR3 DNA reads TGTGCCAGCAGCCCGCAGGGTGGCGGGGAGCTGTTTTTT. This translates into CASSPQGGGELFF.